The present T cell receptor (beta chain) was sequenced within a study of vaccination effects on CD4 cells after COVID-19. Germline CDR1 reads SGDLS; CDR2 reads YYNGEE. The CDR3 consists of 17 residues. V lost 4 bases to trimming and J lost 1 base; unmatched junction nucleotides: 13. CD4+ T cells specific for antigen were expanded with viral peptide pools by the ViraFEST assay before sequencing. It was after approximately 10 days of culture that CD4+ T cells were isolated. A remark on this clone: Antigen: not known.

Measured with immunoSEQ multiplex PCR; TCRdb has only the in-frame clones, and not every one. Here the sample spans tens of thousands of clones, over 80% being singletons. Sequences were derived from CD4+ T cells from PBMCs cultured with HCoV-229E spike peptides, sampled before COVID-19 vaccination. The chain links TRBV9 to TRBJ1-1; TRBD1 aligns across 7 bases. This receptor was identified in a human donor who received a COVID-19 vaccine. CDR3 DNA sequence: TGTGCCAGCAGCTTACGGGACAGCCCAGCTTCGAACACTGAAGCTTTCTTT. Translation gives CASSLRDSPASNTEAFF.